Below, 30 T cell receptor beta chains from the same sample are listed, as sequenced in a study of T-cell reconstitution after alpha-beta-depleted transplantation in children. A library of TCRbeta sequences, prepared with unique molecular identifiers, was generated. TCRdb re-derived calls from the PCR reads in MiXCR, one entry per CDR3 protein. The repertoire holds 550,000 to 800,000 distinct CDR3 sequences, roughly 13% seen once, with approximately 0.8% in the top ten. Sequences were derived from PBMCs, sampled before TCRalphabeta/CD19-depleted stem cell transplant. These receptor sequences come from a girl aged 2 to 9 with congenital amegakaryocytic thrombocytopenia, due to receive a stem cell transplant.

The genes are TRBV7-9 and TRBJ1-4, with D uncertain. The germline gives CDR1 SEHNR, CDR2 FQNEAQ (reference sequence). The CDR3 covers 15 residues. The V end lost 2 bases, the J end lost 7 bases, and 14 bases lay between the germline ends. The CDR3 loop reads CASSLYVGLSEKLFF. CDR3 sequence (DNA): TGTGCCAGCAGCTTATATGTGGGGTTGAGTGAAAAACTGTTTTTT.

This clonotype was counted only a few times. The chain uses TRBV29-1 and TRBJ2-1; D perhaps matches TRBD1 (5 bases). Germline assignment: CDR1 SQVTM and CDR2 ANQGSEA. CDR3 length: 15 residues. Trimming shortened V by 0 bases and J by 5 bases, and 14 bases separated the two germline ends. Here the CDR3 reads CSVEDPGNPHNEQFF. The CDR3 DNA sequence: TGCAGCGTTGAAGATCCAGGGAACCCGCACAATGAGCAGTTCTTC.

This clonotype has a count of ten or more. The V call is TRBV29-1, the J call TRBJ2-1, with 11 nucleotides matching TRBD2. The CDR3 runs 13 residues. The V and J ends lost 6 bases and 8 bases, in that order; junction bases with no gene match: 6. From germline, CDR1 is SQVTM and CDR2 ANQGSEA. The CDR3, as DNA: TGCAGCGTCTTAGCGGGAGGGCCGGATGAGCAGTTCTTC. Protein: CSVLAGGPDEQFF.

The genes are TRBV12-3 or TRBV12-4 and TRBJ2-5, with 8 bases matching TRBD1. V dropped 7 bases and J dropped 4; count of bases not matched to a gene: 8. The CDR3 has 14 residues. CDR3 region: CASTPGGGVETQYF. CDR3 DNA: TGTGCCAGCACCCCAGGGGGCGGGGTAGAGACCCAGTACTTC.

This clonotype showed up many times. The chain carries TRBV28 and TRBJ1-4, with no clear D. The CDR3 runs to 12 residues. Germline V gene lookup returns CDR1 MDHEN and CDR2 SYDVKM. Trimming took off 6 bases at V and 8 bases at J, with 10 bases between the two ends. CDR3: CASSLLDEKLFF. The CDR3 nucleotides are TGTGCCAGCAGCCTACTCGACGAAAAACTGTTTTTT.

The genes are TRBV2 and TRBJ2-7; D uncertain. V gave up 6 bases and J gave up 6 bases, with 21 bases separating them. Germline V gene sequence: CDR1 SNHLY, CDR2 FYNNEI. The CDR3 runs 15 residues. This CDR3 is CASRARWGGESEQYF. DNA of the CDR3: TGTGCCAGCAGGGCCAGGTGGGGTGGAGAATCCGAGCAGTACTTC.

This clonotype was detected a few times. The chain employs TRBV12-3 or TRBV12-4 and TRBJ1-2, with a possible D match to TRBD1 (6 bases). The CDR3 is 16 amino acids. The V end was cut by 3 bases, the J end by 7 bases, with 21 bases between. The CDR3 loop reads CASSFGTGLLPSGYTF. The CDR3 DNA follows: TGTGCCAGCAGTTTCGGTACAGGGCTTCTCCCCTCTGGCTACACCTTC.

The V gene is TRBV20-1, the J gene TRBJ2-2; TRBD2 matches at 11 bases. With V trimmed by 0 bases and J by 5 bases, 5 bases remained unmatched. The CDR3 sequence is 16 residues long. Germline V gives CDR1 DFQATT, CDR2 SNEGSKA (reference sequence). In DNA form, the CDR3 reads TGCAGTGCTAGAGATCCGGGACTAGCGGAGACCGGGGAGCTGTTTTTT. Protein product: CSARDPGLAETGELFF.

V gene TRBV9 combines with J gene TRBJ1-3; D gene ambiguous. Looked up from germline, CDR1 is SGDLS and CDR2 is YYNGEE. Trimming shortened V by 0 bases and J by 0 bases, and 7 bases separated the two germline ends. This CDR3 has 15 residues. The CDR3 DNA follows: TGTGCCAGCAGCGTAGGGCTGATCTCTGGAAACACCATATATTTT. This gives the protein CASSVGLISGNTIYF.

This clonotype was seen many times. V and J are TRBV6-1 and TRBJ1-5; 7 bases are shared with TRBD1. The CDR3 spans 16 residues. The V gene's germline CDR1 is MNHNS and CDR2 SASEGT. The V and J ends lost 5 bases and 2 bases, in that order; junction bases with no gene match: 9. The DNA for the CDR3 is TGTGCCAGCAGTCCCAGGGGGGGAACGGGCAATCAGCCCCAGCATTTT. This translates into CASSPRGGTGNQPQHF.

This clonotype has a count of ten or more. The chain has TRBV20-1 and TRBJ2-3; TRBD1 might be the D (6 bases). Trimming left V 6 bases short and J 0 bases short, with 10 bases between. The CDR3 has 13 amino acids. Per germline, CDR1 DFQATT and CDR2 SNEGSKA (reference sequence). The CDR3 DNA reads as TGCAGTGCCCCAGGGGCCAGCACAGATACGCAGTATTTT. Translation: CSAPGASTDTQYF.

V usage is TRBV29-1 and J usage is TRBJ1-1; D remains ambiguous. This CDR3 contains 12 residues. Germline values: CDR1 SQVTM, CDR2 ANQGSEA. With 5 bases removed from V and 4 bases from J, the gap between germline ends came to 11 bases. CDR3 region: CSVWARPTEAFF. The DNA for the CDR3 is TGCAGCGTTTGGGCCCGACCCACTGAAGCTTTCTTT.

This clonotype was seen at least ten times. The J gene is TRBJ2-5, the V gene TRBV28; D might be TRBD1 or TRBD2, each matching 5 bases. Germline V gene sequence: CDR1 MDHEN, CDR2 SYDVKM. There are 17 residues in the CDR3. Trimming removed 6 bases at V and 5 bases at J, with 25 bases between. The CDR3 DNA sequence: TGTGCCAGCAGCCTCACATTGGGTGGGGGTTCATGGGAGACCCAGTACTTC. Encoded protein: CASSLTLGGGSWETQYF. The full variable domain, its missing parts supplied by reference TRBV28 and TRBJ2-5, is DVKVTQSSRYLVKRTGEKVFLECVQDMDHENMFWYRQDPGLGLRLIYFSYDVKMKEKGDIPEGYSVSREKKERFSLILESASTNQTSMYLCASSLTLGGGSWETQYFGPGTRLLVL.

The CDR3 DNA reads as TGCGCCAGCAGCCCCTCGGACAGGGGGGAATTGATAGCGGGACTCACCGGGGAGCTGTTTTTT. Encoded protein: CASSPSDRGELIAGLTGELFF. This sequence joins TRBV5-1 and TRBJ2-2; 10 bases match TRBD1. This CDR3 comprises 21 residues. V was pared by 4 bases and J by 4 bases, with 22 bases of the junction left unmatched. The germline gives CDR1 SGHRS, CDR2 YFSETQ.

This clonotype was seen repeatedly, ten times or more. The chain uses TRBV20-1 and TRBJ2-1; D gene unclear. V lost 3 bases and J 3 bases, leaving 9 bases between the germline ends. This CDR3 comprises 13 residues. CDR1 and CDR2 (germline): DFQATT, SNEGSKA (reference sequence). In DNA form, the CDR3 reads TGCAGTGCTAGGTCGGGCCGCTACAATGAGCAGTTCTTC. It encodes CSARSGRYNEQFF.

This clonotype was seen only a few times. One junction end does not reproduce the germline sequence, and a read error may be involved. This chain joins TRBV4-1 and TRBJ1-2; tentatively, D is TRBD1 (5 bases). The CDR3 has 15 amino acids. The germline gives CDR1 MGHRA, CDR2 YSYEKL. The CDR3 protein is CASSQGEGVGYGDTF. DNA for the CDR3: TGCGCCAGCAGCCAAGGAGAAGGGGTTGGCTATGGCGACACCTTC.

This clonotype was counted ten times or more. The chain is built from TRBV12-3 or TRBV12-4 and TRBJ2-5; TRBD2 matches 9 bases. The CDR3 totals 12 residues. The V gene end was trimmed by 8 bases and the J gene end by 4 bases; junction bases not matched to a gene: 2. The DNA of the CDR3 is TGTGCCAGCGCGGGAGGGGGAGAGACCCAGTACTTC. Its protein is CASAGGGETQYF.

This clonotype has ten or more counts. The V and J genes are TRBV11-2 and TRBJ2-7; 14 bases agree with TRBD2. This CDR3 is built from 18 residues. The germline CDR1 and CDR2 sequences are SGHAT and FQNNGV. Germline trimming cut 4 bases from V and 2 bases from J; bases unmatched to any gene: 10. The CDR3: CASSWYGTSGSLAYEQYF. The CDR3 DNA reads TGTGCCAGCAGCTGGTACGGGACTAGCGGGAGTTTGGCCTACGAGCAGTACTTC. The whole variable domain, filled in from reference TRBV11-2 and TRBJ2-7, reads EAGVAQSPRYKIIEKRQSVAFWCNPISGHATLYWYQQILGQGPKLLIQFQNNGVVDDSQLPKDRFSAERLKGVDSTLKIQPAKLEDSAVYLCASSWYGTSGSLAYEQYFGPGTRLTVT.

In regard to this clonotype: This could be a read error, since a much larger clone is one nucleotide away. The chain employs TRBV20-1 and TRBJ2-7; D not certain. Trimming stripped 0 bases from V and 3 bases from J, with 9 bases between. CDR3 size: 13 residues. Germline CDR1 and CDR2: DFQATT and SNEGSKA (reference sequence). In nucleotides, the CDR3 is TGCAGTGCTAGAGATCTCAAGGGCTACGAGCAGTACTTC. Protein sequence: CSARDLKGYEQYF.

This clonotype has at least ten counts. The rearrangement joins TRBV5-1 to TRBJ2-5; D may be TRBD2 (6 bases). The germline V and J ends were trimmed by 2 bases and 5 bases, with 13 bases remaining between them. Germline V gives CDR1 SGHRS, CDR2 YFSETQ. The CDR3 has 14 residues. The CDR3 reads CASSFVDREETQYF. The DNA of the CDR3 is TGCGCCAGCAGCTTCGTCGACCGGGAGGAGACCCAGTACTTC.

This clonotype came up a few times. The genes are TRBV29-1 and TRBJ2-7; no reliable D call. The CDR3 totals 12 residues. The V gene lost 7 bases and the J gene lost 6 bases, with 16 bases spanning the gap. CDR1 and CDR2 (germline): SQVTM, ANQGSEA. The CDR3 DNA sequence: TGCAGCGCGAGAGGACCTCGCCGCGAGCAGTACTTC. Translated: CSARGPRREQYF.

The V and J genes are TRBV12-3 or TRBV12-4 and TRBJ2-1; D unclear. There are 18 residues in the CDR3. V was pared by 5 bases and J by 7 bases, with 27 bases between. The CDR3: CASSLPFPSLAKYNEQFF. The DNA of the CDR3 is TGTGCCAGCAGTCTCCCTTTTCCATCTTTAGCAAAGTATAATGAGCAGTTCTTC.

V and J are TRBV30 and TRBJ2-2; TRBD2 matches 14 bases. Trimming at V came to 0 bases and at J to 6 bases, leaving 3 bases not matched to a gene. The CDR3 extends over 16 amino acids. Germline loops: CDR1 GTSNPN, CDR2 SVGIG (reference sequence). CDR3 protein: CAWSVRTSGRSGELFF. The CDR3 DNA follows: TGTGCCTGGAGTGTACGGACTAGCGGGAGGTCCGGGGAGCTGTTTTTT.

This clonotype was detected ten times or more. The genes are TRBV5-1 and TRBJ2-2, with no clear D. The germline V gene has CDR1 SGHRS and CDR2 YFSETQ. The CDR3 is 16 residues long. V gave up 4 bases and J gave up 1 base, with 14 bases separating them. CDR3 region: CASSQRIDGNTGELFF. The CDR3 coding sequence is TGCGCCAGCAGCCAGCGAATCGACGGGAACACCGGGGAGCTGTTTTTT.

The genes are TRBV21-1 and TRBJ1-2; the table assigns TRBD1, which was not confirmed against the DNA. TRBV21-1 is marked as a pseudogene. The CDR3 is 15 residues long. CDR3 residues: CASSKLDRANYGYTF. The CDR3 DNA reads TGTGCCAGCAGCAAATTGGACAGGGCTAACTATGGCTACACCTTC.

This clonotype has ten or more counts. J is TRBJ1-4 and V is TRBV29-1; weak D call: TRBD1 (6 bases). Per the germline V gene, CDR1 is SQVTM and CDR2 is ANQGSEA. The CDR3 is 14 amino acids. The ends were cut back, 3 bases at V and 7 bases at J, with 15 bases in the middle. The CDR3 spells CSVDIEGRGEKLFF. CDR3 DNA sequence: TGCAGCGTTGACATAGAAGGCAGGGGTGAAAAACTGTTTTTT.

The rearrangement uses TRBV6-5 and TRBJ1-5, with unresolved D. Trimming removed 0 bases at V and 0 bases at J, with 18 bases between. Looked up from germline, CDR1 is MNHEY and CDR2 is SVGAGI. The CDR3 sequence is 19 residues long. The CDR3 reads CASSYSNNPPGYSNQPQHF. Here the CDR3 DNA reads TGTGCCAGCAGTTACTCGAACAACCCGCCGGGATATAGCAATCAGCCCCAGCATTTT.

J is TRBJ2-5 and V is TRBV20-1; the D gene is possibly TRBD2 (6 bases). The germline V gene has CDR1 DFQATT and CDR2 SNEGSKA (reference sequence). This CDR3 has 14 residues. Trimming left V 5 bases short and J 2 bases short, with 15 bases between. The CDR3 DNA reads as TGCAGTGCTTCCGGCGGGGACGGACAAGAGACCCAGTACTTC. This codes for CSASGGDGQETQYF.

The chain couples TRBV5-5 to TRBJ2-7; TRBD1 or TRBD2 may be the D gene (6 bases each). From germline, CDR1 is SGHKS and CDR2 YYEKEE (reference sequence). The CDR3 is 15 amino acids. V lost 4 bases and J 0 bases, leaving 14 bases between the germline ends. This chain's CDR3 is CASSLYGGSSYEQYF. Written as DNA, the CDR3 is TGTGCCAGCAGCCTTTACGGGGGCAGCTCCTACGAGCAGTACTTC.

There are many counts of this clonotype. The CDR3 sequence: CASSLTKTGGLYEQYF. CDR3 bases: TGTGCCAGCAGTTTAACTAAGACAGGGGGCCTCTACGAGCAGTACTTC. The chain is built from TRBV12-3 or TRBV12-4 and TRBJ2-7; 10 bases agree with TRBD1. Trimming removed 2 bases from V and 3 bases from J; junction bases left unmatched: 7. The CDR3 consists of 16 residues.